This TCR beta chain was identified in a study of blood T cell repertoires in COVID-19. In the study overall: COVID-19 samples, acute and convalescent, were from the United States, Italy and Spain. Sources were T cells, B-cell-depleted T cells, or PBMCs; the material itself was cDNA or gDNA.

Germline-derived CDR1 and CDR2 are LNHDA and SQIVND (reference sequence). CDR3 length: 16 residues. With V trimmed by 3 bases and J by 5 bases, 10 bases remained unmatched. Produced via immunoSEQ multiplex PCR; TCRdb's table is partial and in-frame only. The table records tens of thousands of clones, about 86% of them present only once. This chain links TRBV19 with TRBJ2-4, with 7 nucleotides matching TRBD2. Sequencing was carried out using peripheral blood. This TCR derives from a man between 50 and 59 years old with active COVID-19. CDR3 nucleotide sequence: TGTGCCAGTAGTATGTCGGCGGGAGCTTTTGAAAACATTCAGTACTTC. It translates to CASSMSAGAFENIQYF.